Listed below are T cell receptor beta chains from one sample, sequenced in a study of cytomegalovirus exposure and HLA in healthy donors. The assay was immunoSEQ multiplex PCR, and TCRdb's table has in-frame clones only and misses some. The sample has approximately 230,000 clones; about 90% are singletons. Sequences were obtained from PBMCs. The receptors come from a man aged 18 to 35 in good health and CMV-seropositive. The conserved cysteine and the conserved F or W are not part of the CDR3 here.

V: TRBV10-3
CDR3: AIRAGLDNEQF

V: TRBV9
CDR3: ASSVGSNQPQH

V: TRBV4-3
CDR3: ASSQEGGRSSYNEQF

V: TRBV27
CDR3: ASSSFWPGGGETQY

V: TRBV4-1
CDR3: ASSTRGQGAVETQY

V: TRBV2
CDR3: ASTGAAEKGETQY

V: TRBV5-5
CDR3: ASSLQGVNTGELF

V: TRBV6-1
CDR3: ASSDGQGATYEQY

V: TRBV2
CDR3: ASSEMYSNQPQH

V: TRBV6-1
CDR3: ASISGSTFTGQY

V: TRBV19
CDR3: ASSAAAGHEQY

V: TRBV7-2
CDR3: ASSLSYSYEQY

V: TRBV4-1
CDR3: ASSQEQNRGPGNTIY

V: TRBV29-1
CDR3: SVRLAESTDTQY

V: TRBV5-4
CDR3: ASSPGTQLDYGYT

V: TRBV5-1
CDR3: ASSLVSGVYEQY

V: TRBV25-1
CDR3: AVPPGTGVGNTIY

V: TRBV2
CDR3: ASSESRGSYEQY

V: TRBV4-2
CDR3: ASSQGGANTEAF

V: TRBV5-6
CDR3: ASSGWTGKNTGELF

V: TRBV13
CDR3: ASSLTQLTEAF

V: TRBV4-2
CDR3: ASSWSGGETQY

V: TRBV30
CDR3: AWSVLYEQY

V: TRBV10-1
CDR3: ASNSGAGYEQY

V: TRBV29-1
CDR3: SVGWGRTYEQY

V: TRBV7-2
CDR3: ASRGTGGNEQF

V: TRBV6-5
CDR3: ASSYSAGAPTYGYT

V: TRBV7-2
CDR3: ASSLFSLVDRNEQY

V: TRBV5-1
CDR3: ASSPIKNRGANEQF

V: TRBV30
CDR3: AWSPQVRLSYGYT

V: TRBV2
CDR3: ASTAGGFFNEQF

V: TRBV5-1
CDR3: ASSLGGAKNTEAF

V: TRBV10-1
CDR3: ASSQGPAGASPQH

V: TRBV10-2
CDR3: ASTPRLKGVSYEQY

V: TRBV5-1
CDR3: ASREAGTSGNTIY

V: TRBV7-2
CDR3: ASSVDRYTDTQY

V: TRBV5-8
CDR3: ASSTDRVNTEAF

V: TRBV6-5
CDR3: ASSRDTEAF

V: TRBV29-1
CDR3: SVVTGAYGYT

V: TRBV4-1
CDR3: ASSYRPNTEAF

V: TRBV6-6
CDR3: ASSYPSSERRHEQY

V: TRBV5-4
CDR3: ASSTSGYEQY

V: TRBV2
CDR3: ASTVAGAQETQY

V: TRBV2
CDR3: ASMGRTFNYGYT

V: TRBV20-1
CDR3: SAWDRNEQF

V: TRBV6-5
CDR3: ASSYSSGRGYEQF

V: TRBV27
CDR3: ASSFLLAGVAGELF

V: TRBV6-1
CDR3: ASTVLGTNYGYT

V: TRBV7-5
CDR3: VRSHALGRLSYNEQF

V: TRBV6-1
CDR3: ASSGGTGALYGYT

V: TRBV27
CDR3: ASSPGRYNEQF

V: TRBV10-3
CDR3: AISSPTGGLETQY

V: TRBV27
CDR3: ASRRTGGIYNEQF